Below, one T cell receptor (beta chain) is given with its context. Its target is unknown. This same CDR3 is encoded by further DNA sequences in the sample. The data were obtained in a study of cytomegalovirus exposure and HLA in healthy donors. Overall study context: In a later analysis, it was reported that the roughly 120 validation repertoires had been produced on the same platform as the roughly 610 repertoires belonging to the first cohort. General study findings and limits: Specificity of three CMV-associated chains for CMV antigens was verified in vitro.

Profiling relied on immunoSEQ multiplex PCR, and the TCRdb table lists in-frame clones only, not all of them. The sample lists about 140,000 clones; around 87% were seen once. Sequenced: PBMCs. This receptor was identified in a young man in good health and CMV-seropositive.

The CDR3 DNA is TGTGCCAGCTCATTTCTGGGGGGGGCCTCCTACGAGCAGTACTTC. It specifies CASSFLGGASYEQYF. The chain joins TRBV18 to TRBJ2-7, with D tentatively TRBD2 (7 bases). V was shortened by 5 bases and J by 0 bases, with 14 bases between the two germline ends. There are 15 residues in the CDR3. The V gene's germline CDR1 is KGHSH and CDR2 LQKENI.